The source of this T cell receptor beta chain is a study of T cell changes during pregnancy in multiple sclerosis (dated by TCRdb to between 2018 and 2021). A note on the overall study: Changes in the T cell repertoire over the course of pregnancy were examined in this study in women with multiple sclerosis.

The CDR3 measures 15 amino acids from cysteine to phenylalanine. Solely the CDR3 DNA is kept, with 45 bases framed from the first base. The trim is 2 bases for V and 2 bases for J, with a gap of 13 bases between the germline ends. In the germline V gene, CDR1 corresponds to SGHDN and CDR2 to FVKESK. About this clone: Its antigen is not yet known. No quality values exist for individual bases; no much larger clone is one base distant.

The receptor library was made with the immunoSEQ multiplex PCR assay. Imported from immuneACCESS, the table was reduced by TCRdb to in-frame sequences with V and J called. These copies leave out some clones; in studies compared against another copy, an unresolved V gene accounts for under half, and the cause of the remainder is not known. The sample includes about 64,000 clones, with 80% to 95% observed a single time. Less than 2.5% of the sample belongs to the ten largest clones. This receptor was obtained from a female donor in good health, enrolled as a control in a pregnancy study. The input for sequencing was peripheral blood, taken in the second trimester of pregnancy. The sequence is built from TRBV14 and TRBJ2-7; D gene: possibly TRBD2, on 6 matching bases. The DNA sequence is as follows: TGTGCCAGCAGCCAATTCTGGGGGGAAGCCTACGAGCAGTACTTC. It specifies CASSQFWGEAYEQYF.